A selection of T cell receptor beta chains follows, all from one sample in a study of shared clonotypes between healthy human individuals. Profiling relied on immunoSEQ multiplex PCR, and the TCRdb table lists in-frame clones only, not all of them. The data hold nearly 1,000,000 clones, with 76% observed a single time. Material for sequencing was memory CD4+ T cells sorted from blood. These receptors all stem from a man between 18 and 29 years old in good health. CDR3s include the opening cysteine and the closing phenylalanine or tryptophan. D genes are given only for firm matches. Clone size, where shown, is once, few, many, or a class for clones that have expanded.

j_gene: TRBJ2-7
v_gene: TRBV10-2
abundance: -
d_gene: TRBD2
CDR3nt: TGCGCCAGCAGTTCAGCGGGAGTCCTCGAGCAGTACTTC
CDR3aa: CASSSAGVLEQYF

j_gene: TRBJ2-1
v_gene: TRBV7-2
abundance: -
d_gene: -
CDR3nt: TGTGCCAGCAGCTGGGCCCCGGAGGTATACAATGAGCAGTTCTTC
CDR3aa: CASSWAPEVYNEQFF

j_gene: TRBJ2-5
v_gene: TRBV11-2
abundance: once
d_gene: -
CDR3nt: TGTGCCAGCAGCTCCGCAACACAAGAGACCCAGTACTTC
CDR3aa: CASSSATQETQYF

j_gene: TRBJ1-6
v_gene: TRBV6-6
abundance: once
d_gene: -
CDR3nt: TGTGCCAGCAGTTACTCGCGGGAGGGTAATTCACCCCTCCACTTT
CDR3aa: CASSYSREGNSPLHF

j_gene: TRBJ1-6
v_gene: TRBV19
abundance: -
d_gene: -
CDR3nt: TGTGCCAGTAGTACCCAAAACATAAATAATTCACCCCTCCACTTT
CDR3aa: CASSTQNINNSPLHF

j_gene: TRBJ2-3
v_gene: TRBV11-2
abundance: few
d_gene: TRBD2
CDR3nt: TGTGCCAGCAGCCTCCCAAGGACTAGCGGGAGGACAGATACGCAGTATTTT
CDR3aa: CASSLPRTSGRTDTQYF

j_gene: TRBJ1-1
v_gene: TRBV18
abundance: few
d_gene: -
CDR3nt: TGTGCCAGCTCACCGGGACCGGTTGCGAACACTGAAGCTTTCTTT
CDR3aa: CASSPGPVANTEAFF

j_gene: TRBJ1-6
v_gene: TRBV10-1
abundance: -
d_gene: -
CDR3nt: TGCGCCAGCATGGCCCATCACGAGGTTCTTGGTAATTCACCCCTCCACTTT
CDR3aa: CASMAHHEVLGNSPLHF

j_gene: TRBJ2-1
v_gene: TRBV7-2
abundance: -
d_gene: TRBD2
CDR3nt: TGTGCCAGCAGCACCGGGACTAGCGGTTACAATGAGCAGTTCTTC
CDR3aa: CASSTGTSGYNEQFF

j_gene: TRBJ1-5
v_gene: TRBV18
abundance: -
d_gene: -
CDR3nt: TGTGCCAGCTCACCACCCGGGGGAAATCAGCCCCAGCATTTT
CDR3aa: CASSPPGGNQPQHF

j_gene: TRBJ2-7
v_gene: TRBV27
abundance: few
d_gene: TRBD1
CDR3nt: TGTGCCAGCAGTTCTAATACAGGGGGCGGCGAGCAGTACTTC
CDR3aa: CASSSNTGGGEQYF

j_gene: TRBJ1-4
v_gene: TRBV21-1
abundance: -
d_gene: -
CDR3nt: TGTGCCAGCAAGACCCTTTATAGGAGTGAAAAACTGTTTTTT
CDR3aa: CASKTLYRSEKLFF

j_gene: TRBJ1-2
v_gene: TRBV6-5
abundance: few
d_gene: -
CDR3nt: TGTGCCAGCAGGAAGGGCCAGGTCGGCTACACCTTC
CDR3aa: CASRKGQVGYTF

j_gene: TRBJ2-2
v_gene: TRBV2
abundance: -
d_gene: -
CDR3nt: TGTGCCAGCAAATCAGGGAGCGGCACCGGGGAGCTGTTTTTT
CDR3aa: CASKSGSGTGELFF

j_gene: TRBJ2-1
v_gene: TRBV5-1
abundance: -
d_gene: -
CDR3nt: TGCGCCAGCAGCTTGGCGGGGGCTAGCTCCTACAATGAGCAGTTCTTC
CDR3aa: CASSLAGASSYNEQFF

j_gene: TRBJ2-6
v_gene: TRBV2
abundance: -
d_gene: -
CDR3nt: TGTGCCAGCAGTGAACAGGACTCTGGGGCCAACGTCCTGACTTTC
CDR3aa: CASSEQDSGANVLTF

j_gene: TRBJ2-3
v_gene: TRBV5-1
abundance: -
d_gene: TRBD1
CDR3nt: TGCGCCAGCACTAAGGACAGGCTGACTAGCACAGATACGCAGTATTTT
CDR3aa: CASTKDRLTSTDTQYF

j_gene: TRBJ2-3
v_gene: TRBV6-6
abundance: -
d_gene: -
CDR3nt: TGTGCCAGCAGTCCCCGGGGTTCTAGCACAGATACGCAGTATTTT
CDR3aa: CASSPRGSSTDTQYF

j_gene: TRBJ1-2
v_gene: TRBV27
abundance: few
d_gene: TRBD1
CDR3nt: TGTGCCAGCAGTTTAAGGGGACAGGGGGCGAATGGCTACACCTTC
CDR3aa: CASSLRGQGANGYTF

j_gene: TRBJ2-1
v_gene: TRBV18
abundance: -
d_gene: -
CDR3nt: TGTGCCAGCTCGAAAAGCGGGTCCTCCTACAATGAGCAGTTCTTC
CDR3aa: CASSKSGSSYNEQFF

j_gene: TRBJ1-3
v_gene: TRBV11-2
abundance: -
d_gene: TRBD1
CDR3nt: TGTGCCAGCAGCTCAGCTCCGGGACAGAGCTCTGGAAACACCATATATTTT
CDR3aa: CASSSAPGQSSGNTIYF

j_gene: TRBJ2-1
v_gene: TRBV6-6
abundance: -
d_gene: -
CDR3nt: TGTGCCAGCAGTTACCAGGGCGGCGGGGCAAACAATGAGCAGTTCTTC
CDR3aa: CASSYQGGGANNEQFF

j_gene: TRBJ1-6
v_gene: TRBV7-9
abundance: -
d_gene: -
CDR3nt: TGTGCCAGCAACTTCAAGGCGTCCGGCTATAATTCACCCCTCCACTTT
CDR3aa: CASNFKASGYNSPLHF

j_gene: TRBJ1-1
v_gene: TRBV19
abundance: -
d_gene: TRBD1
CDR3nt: TGTGCCAGTAGTACAGGGGGCGGAAGAAACACTGAAGCTTTCTTT
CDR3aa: CASSTGGGRNTEAFF

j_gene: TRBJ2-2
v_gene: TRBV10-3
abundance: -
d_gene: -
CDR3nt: TGTGCCATCAGTGAGGGCCCCTTGAACACCGGGGAGCTGTTTTTT
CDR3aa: CAISEGPLNTGELFF

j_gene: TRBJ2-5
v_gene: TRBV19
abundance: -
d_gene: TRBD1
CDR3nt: TGTGCCAGTAGCAGTACATGGGACAGGCAAGAGACCCAGTACTTC
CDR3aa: CASSSTWDRQETQYF

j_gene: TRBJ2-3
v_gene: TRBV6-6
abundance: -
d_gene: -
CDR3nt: TGTGCCAGCAGCTACAGAGCGGAAATCAATACGCAGTATTTT
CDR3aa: CASSYRAEINTQYF

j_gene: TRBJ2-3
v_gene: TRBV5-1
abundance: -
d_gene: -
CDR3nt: TGCGCCAGCAGCTTAACCCCTAACATTGGCGGGGGCACAGATACGCAGTATTTT
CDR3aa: CASSLTPNIGGGTDTQYF

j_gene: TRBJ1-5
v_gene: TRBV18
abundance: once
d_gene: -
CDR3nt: TGTGCCAGCTCACCAAGGGGGGGGGACCCGGAGCCCCAGCATTTT
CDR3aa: CASSPRGGDPEPQHF

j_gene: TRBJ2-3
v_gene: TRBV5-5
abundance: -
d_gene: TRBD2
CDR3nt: TGTGCCAGCAGCTTGATAGCGGGGTCAGATACGCAGTATTTT
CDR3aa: CASSLIAGSDTQYF

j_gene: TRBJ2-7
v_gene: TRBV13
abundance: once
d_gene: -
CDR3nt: TGTGCCAGCAGCTTAGTTTTGGCTAGCGCTAAAGACGAGCAGTACTTC
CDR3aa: CASSLVLASAKDEQYF

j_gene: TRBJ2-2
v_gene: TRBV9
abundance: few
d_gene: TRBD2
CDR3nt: TGTGCCAGCAGCGTGTCGACTAGCGGGTCCGTACAGACCGGGGAGCTGTTTTTT
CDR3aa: CASSVSTSGSVQTGELFF

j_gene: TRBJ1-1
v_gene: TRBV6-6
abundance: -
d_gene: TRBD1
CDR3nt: TGTGCCAGCAGCTTCGGACAGGGCACTGAAGCTTTCTTT
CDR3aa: CASSFGQGTEAFF

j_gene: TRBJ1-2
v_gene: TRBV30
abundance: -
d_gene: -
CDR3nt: TGTGCCTGGGTCGATGGGAGGGCTACTAGGAGCGGCTACACCTTC
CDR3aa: CAWVDGRATRSGYTF

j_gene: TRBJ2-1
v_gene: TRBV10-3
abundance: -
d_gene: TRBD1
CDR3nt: TGTGCCATCAGTGACCGGACAGGGGGAAAACATGAGCAGTTCTTC
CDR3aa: CAISDRTGGKHEQFF

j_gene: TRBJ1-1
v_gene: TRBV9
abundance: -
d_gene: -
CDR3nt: TGTGCCAGCAGCCGTGGGGGGAACACTGAAGCTTTCTTT
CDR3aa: CASSRGGNTEAFF

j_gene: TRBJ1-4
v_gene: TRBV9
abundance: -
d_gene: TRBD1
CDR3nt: TGTGCCAGCAGCCCTACAGGGGGCGCCAGTAAGGATGAAAAACTGTTTTTT
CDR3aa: CASSPTGGASKDEKLFF

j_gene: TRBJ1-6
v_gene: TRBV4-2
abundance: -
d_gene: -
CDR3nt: TGTGCCAGCACCCAGGGTCAGGATAATTCACCCCTCCACTTT
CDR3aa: CASTQGQDNSPLHF

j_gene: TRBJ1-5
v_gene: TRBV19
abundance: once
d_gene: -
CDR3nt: TGTGCCAGTAGTGACAGCTCGGAGCCCCAGCATTTT
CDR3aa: CASSDSSEPQHF

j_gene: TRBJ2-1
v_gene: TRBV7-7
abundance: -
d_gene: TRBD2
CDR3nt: TGTGCTAGCAGCTTAGCGCTAGCGGGCCCCCTCAATGAGCAGTTCTTC
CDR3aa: CASSLALAGPLNEQFF

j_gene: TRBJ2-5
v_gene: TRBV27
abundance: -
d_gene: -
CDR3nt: TGTGCCAGCAGTTTACGCCCGAATCGTGAGACCCAGTACTTC
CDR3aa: CASSLRPNRETQYF

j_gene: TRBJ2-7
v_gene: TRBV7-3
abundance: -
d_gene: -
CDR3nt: TGTGCCAGCAGCGTGGGCACCGGAAAGCAGTACTTC
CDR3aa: CASSVGTGKQYF

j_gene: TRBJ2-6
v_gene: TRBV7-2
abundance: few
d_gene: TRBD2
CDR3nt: TGTGCCAGCAGCTTAGCTCGGTTATCTATTGGACTAGCGGGAGCCGGGGCCAACGTCCTGACTTTC
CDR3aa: CASSLARLSIGLAGAGANVLTF

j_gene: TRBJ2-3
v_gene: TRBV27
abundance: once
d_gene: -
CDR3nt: TGTGCCAGCAGTTTCCTCCGGGTCACGGTCTCTAGCACAGATACGCAGTATTTT
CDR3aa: CASSFLRVTVSSTDTQYF

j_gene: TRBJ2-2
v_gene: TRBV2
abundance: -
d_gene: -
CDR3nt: TGTGCCAGCAGTACTCCCCTTTCCGGGGAGCTGTTTTTT
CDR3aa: CASSTPLSGELFF

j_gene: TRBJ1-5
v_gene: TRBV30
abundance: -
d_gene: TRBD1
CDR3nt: TGTGCCGTTGACAGGGGGGTAAGGCAGCCCCAGCATTTT
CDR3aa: CAVDRGVRQPQHF

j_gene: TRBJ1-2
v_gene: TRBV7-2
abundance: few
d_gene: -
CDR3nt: TGTGCCAGCAGCTTTGGGGGATCCTATGGCTACACCTTC
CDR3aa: CASSFGGSYGYTF

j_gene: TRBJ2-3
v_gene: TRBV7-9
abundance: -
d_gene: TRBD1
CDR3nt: TGTGCCAGCAGCCGTGGGGGACAGGGGGCGGATACGCAGTATTTT
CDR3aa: CASSRGGQGADTQYF

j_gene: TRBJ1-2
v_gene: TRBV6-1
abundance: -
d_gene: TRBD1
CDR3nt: TGTGCCAGCAGTACCCAAACAGGGGTTTATGGCTACACCTTC
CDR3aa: CASSTQTGVYGYTF

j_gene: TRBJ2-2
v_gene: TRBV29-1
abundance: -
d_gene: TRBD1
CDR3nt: TGCAGCGTCCTAGGATCGGGGGACAGGGAGACTACCGGGGAGCTGTTTTTT
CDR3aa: CSVLGSGDRETTGELFF

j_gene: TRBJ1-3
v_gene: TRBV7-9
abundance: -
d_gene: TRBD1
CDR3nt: TGTGCCAGCAGCCGAGACAGGGGGCAGACAAACACCATATATTTT
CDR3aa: CASSRDRGQTNTIYF

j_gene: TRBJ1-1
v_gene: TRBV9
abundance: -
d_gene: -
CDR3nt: TGTGCCAGCGGCGAACATCACGCTTTCTTT
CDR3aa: CASGEHHAFF

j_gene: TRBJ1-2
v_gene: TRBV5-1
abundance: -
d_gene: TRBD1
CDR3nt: TGCGCCAGCAGCCAGGACAGGGTCAATGGCTACACCTTC
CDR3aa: CASSQDRVNGYTF

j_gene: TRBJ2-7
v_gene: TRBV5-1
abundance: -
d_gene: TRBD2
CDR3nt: TGCGCCAGCAGCATGGCTAGCGGGGGGACCTACGAGCAGTACTTC
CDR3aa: CASSMASGGTYEQYF

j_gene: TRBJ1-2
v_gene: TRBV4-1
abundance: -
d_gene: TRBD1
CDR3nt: TGCGCCAGCAGCCAAGCCGGGGGGACAGCACCTTATGGCTACACCTTC
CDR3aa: CASSQAGGTAPYGYTF

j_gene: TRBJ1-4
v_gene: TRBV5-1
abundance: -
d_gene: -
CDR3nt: TGCGCCAGCAGCTTCCAGACTGGGTCTGGCGAAAAACTGTTTTTT
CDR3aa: CASSFQTGSGEKLFF

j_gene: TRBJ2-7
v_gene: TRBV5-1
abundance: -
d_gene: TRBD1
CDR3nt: TGCGCCAGTTCTACAGGGGACACATCCTACGAGCAGTACTTC
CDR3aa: CASSTGDTSYEQYF